Given below is one T cell receptor beta chain in context. The ends lost 3 bases at V and 4 bases at J; junction bases unmatched: 5. The CDR3 length is 14 residues. CDR1 is LGHDT and CDR2 is YNNKEL in the germline V gene (reference sequence). Clinical history reported by participants formed the basis on which cohorts were assigned. The data are from a study of blood T cell repertoires in COVID-19. Method: immunoSEQ multiplex PCR; TCRdb's copy keeps in-frame clones and lacks some. The sample carries roughly 170,000 clones, around 80% recorded once. This chain uses TRBV3-1 (or the pseudogene TRBV3-2) with TRBJ1-1; 7 bases map to TRBD1. The clonotype comes from a woman between 45 and 65 years old who had recovered from COVID-19. Input material: PBMCs or T cells enriched from blood (not recorded which). DNA for the CDR3: TGTGCCAGCAGCCATGGTTCAGGGGGCACTGAAGCTTTCTTT. This translates into CASSHGSGGTEAFF.